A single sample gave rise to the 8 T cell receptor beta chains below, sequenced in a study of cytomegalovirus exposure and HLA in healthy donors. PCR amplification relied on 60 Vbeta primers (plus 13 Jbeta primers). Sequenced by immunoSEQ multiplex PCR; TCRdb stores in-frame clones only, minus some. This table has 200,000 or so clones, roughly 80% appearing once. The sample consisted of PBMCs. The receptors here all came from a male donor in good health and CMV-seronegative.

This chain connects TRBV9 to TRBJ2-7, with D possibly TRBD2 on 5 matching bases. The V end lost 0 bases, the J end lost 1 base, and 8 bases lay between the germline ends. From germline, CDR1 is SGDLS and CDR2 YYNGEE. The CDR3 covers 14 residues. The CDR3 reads CASSVGEGSYEQYF. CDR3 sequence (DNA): TGTGCCAGCAGCGTAGGAGAGGGTTCCTACGAGCAGTACTTC.

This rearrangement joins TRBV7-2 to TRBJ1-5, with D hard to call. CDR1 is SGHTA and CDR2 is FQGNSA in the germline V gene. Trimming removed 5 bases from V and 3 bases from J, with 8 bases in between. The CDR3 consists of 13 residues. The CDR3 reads CASSRVYNQPQHF. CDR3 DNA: TGTGCCAGCAGCCGGGTCTACAATCAGCCCCAGCATTTT.

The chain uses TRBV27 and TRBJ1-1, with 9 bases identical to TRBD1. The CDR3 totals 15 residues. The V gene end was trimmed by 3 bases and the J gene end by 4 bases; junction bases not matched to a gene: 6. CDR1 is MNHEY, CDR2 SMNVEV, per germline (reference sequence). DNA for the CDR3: TGTGCCAGCAGTTTCCACAGGGGGCGAAGCACTGAAGCTTTCTTT. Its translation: CASSFHRGRSTEAFF.

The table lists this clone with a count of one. In DNA, the CDR3 is TGTGCCAGCAGTGTTTCGCAGGGAACAGATACGCAGTATTTT. Protein product: CASSVSQGTDTQYF. This chain connects TRBV2 to TRBJ2-3; perhaps TRBD1 as D (5 bases). This CDR3 has 14 amino acids. The germline CDR1 and CDR2 sequences are SNHLY and FYNNEI. V was trimmed by 4 bases and J by 3 bases, leaving 11 bases between them.

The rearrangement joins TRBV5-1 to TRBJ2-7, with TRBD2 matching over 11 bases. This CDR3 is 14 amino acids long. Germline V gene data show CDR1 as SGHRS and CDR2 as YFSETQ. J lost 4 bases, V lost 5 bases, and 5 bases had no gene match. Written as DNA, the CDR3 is TGCGCCAGCAGAGGGACTAGCGGAGAGTACGAGCAGTACTTC. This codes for CASRGTSGEYEQYF.

The CDR3: CASSLTPGGPIYTQYF. CDR3 in DNA: TGTGCCAGCAGCTTAACGCCGGGAGGCCCAATATATACGCAGTATTTT. The chain couples TRBV11-2 to TRBJ2-3, with 7 bases fitting TRBD2. V lost 2 bases to trimming and J lost 7 bases; unmatched junction nucleotides: 12. The V gene's germline CDR1 is SGHAT and CDR2 FQNNGV. This CDR3 comprises 16 residues.

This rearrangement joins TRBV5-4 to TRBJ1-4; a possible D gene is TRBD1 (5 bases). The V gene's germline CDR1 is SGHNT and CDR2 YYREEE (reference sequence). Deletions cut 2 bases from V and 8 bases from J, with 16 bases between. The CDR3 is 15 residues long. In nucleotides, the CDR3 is TGTGCCAGCAGCTTTAGACAGACCCAAGGGGAAAAACTGTTTTTT. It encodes CASSFRQTQGEKLFF.

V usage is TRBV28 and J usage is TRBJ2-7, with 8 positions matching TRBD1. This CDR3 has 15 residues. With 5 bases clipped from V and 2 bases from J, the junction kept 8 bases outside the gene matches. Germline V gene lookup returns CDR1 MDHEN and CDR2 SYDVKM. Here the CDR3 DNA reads TGTGCCAGCAGTCCGCAGACAGGGGTACCCTACGAGCAGTACTTC. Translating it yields CASSPQTGVPYEQYF.